This TCR beta chain was obtained from a study of low-dose radiotherapy and immunotherapy resistance in tumors (dated by TCRdb to 2021 to 2024). At the level of the whole study: Patients in Cohort 1 were given 0.5 Gy per fraction every 2 weeks, and the prescribed total PTV dose was 6.5 Gy. In Cohort 2, 1 Gy per fraction was delivered every two weeks, for a total of 13 Gy over 26 weeks. The translational analysis covered eight patients: three from the first dose cohort and the first five from the second dose cohort. Nivolumab was administered intravenously as a 240 mg flat dose every two weeks, and ipilimumab was administered intravenously at 1 mg/kg every six weeks. Starting on cycle 1 day 1, patients took 300 mg of aspirin by mouth once a day for four cycles. The trial did not randomize participants into treatment groups. Intravenous cyclophosphamide at 200 mg/m2 was administered every two weeks, one day ahead of each radiation and immunotherapy administration.

V gives up 3 bases and J gives up 4 bases, and the segment between their germline ends measures 10 bases. The CDR3 goes from the cysteine to the phenylalanine over 13 residues. Just the 39-base CDR3 DNA is kept, in frame starting at base 1. In its sample, this clonotype was seen many times. Its antigen remains unidentified. Base qualities are missing; no much larger clone stands one base away. The time point label, read with the paper, signifies: before trial treatment. The donors took part in RACIN, a single-arm, phase I, dose-escalation trial that combined nivolumab, ipilimumab, aspirin, low-dose cyclophosphamide and low-dose radiotherapy. Patients with advanced, TIL-negative solid tumors were considered eligible. Instrument on record: Illumina HiSeq 2500. To make first-strand cDNA, Superscript III was used along with a set of TRAV- and TRBV-specific primers so that both the TCRalpha and TCRbeta chains were covered. A roughly 21-cycle PCR with Phusion amplified the TCRs, pairing a constant-region primer with the adapter that was attached to the V primers. Isolated mRNA was amplified with the MessageAmp II aRNA Amplification Kit, using a roughly 15-hour in vitro transcription at 37°C. The Dynabeads mRNA DIRECT Purification Kit was used to isolate mRNA for TCR sequencing. A second approximately 25-cycle Phusion PCR added indexed Illumina adapters, and products were purified with AMPure XP beads. From the authors' description of their analysis: Using custom Perl scripts, TCR sequences that encoded the same protein were pooled, out-of-frame sequences were dropped, and the abundance of each clonotype was calculated. The analysis excluded TCR sequences that were supported by just one read. Among the metrics used to describe the repertoires were Shannon entropy, Gini index, clonality, richness, and the frequency of TCRs shared between repertoires. The raw public data were reprocessed by TCRdb itself: fastp quality trimming at Q25, MiXCR clonotype calling, in-frame beta chains only. Under each unique CDR3 protein, matching rows form one entry showing the most common genes and DNA. TCRdb's processing, not the authors', yielded these V and J calls. In this sample the table shows approximately 70,000 distinct CDR3 sequences, around a third of which occur a single time. In total, the top ten clones hold around 10% of the sample.

The sequence is built from TRBV12-3 or TRBV12-4 and TRBJ2-7; the D gene is possibly TRBD2, with 5 bases matching. The input for sequencing was PBMCs, taken before treatment. The clonotype was recovered from a female donor with ovarian cancer. The bases read TGTGCCAGCAGTTTCGCCGGGGTTTACGAGCAGTACTTC. Its amino acids are CASSFAGVYEQYF.